Presented here are 21 T cell receptor beta chains from one specimen sequenced in a study of cytomegalovirus exposure and HLA in healthy donors. This PCR relied on a set of 60 Vbeta primers and 13 Jbeta primers. This table comes from immunoSEQ multiplex PCR, and its TCRdb copy is limited to in-frame clones, with some not included. The table has 130,000 to 150,000 clones, about four fifths seen once. The sequenced material came from PBMCs. The receptors derive from a woman in her late teens or twenties in good health and CMV-seropositive.

A note on this clone: The sample carries other DNA sequences with the same CDR3. The chain joins TRBV18 to TRBJ2-5, with TRBD1 matching 7 bases. Germline V lookup: CDR1 KGHSH, CDR2 LQKENI. V shed 3 bases and J 5 bases; nucleotides not matched to a gene: 3. The CDR3 sequence is 13 residues long. DNA for the CDR3: TGTGCCAGCTCACCGGGACAGAAGGAGACCCAGTACTTC. Protein sequence: CASSPGQKETQYF.

The rearrangement uses TRBV11-2 and TRBJ2-1; 8 nucleotides agree with TRBD1. CDR1 SGHAT and CDR2 FQNNGV come from the germline V gene. The V and J ends lost 4 bases and 7 bases, in that order; junction bases with no gene match: 9. CDR3 size: 15 residues. In DNA, the CDR3 is TGTGCCAGCAGCTCATTGGACAGGGCGGTAAATGAGCAGTTCTTC. It yields the protein CASSSLDRAVNEQFF.

The CDR3 nucleotides read TGTGCCAGCAGCTTGCGAGGGCGGGGGCTTTTCACTGAAGCTTTCTTT. Its translation: CASSLRGRGLFTEAFF. The chain carries TRBV5-5 and TRBJ1-1; tentative D call: TRBD1 (6 bases). Trimming pared 1 base from V and 4 bases from J, leaving 17 bases between. This CDR3 contains 16 residues. The V gene's germline CDR1 is SGHKS and CDR2 YYEKEE (reference sequence).

The gene calls are TRBV4-1 and TRBJ1-2, with a weak D call TRBD1 (6 bases). V was trimmed by 1 base and J by 4 bases, leaving 13 bases between them. Per the germline V gene, CDR1 is MGHRA and CDR2 is YSYEKL. The CDR3 is 15 residues long. Here the CDR3 reads CASSQVGQRIYGYTF. Written as DNA, the CDR3 is TGCGCCAGCAGCCAAGTCGGACAGAGAATCTATGGCTACACCTTC.

This clone occurred once. This chain links TRBV11-2 with TRBJ2-7; D is possibly TRBD2 (8 bases). The CDR3 length is 14 residues. V was trimmed by 5 bases and J by 5 bases, leaving 16 bases between them. Germline V lookup: CDR1 SGHAT, CDR2 FQNNGV. The CDR3 here is CASSREGADNEQYF. For the CDR3, the DNA is TGTGCCAGCAGCCGGGAGGGGGCGGACAACGAGCAGTACTTC.

Here the CDR3 DNA reads TGTGCCAGCACTCCCGTCTCCAACACTGAAGCTTTCTTT. It translates to CASTPVSNTEAFF. V gene TRBV6-1 combines with J gene TRBJ1-1, with D hard to call. In germline, CDR1 is MNHNS, CDR2 SASEGT. CDR3 length: 13 residues. V gave up 7 bases and J gave up 2 bases, with 11 bases separating them.

The CDR3 DNA follows: TGCGCCAGCAGCCAAGGGTTAGGTGACACTGGAAACACCATATATTTT. Translation: CASSQGLGDTGNTIYF. The rearrangement uses TRBV4-3 and TRBJ1-3; no clear D gene. From germline, CDR1 is LGHNA and CDR2 YSLEER. Between the trimmed V and J ends, which lost 1 base and 2 bases, there was a span of 12 bases. The length of the CDR3 is 16 residues.

This chain links TRBV6-5 with TRBJ1-1; 8 bases agree with TRBD1. Per germline, CDR1 MNHEY and CDR2 SVGAGI. Germline trimming cut 6 bases from V and 7 bases from J; bases unmatched to any gene: 10. CDR3 size: 14 residues. The CDR3 spells CASSLGQVLGEAFF. CDR3 coding DNA: TGTGCCAGCAGCCTGGGACAGGTTCTTGGTGAAGCTTTCTTT.

The chain couples TRBV19 to TRBJ2-7; no reliable D call. This CDR3 comprises 12 residues. The V gene lost 6 bases and the J gene lost 6 bases, with 12 bases spanning the gap. The V gene's germline CDR1 is LNHDA and CDR2 SQIVND (reference sequence). CDR3 sequence reads: CASSSTALEQYF. The DNA for the CDR3 is TGTGCCAGTAGCTCCACAGCCCTCGAGCAGTACTTC.

This chain connects TRBV2 to TRBJ2-5; no definite D call. V shed 7 bases and J shed 1 base, with 10 bases lying between them. CDR1 SNHLY and CDR2 FYNNEI come from the germline V gene. CDR3 size: 13 residues. The DNA for the CDR3 is TGTGCCAGCACCGCAAGCTCCCAAGAGACCCAGTACTTC. This translates into CASTASSQETQYF.

The CDR3 reads CASSWRDRVNSPLHF. CDR3 bases: TGTGCCAGCAGCTGGCGGGACAGGGTTAATTCACCCCTCCACTTT. V usage is TRBV13 and J usage is TRBJ1-6; 9 nucleotides align to TRBD1. The CDR3 runs 15 residues. J was trimmed by 6 bases and V by 4 bases; bases with no gene match: 4. Per germline, CDR1 PRHDT and CDR2 FYEKMQ (reference sequence).

The V and J genes are TRBV30 and TRBJ2-3; D might be TRBD1 (6 bases). Germline CDR1 reads GTSNPN; CDR2 reads SVGIG (reference sequence). Trimming stripped 8 bases from V and 1 base from J, with 10 bases between. This CDR3 region has 12 residues. The CDR3 region is CARRGGTDTQYF. The CDR3 nucleotides are TGTGCCCGCAGGGGAGGCACAGATACGCAGTATTTT.

This chain uses TRBV9 with TRBJ2-7, with TRBD1 matching 8 bases. V shed 0 bases and J 5 bases; nucleotides not matched to a gene: 7. The CDR3 sequence is 15 residues long. Germline CDR1 SGDLS, CDR2 YYNGEE. This chain's CDR3 is CASSVGRTGSHEQYF. Here the CDR3 DNA reads TGTGCCAGCAGCGTAGGCCGGACAGGGTCACACGAGCAGTACTTC. Full variable domain (outside the CDR3, taken from reference TRBV9 and TRBJ2-7): DSGVTQTPKHLITATGQRVTLRCSPRSGDLSVYWYQQSLDQGLQFLIQYYNGEERAKGNILERFSAQQFPDLHSELNLSSLELGDSALYFCASSVGRTGSHEQYFGPGTRLTVT.

This sequence joins TRBV5-5 and TRBJ2-4; TRBD2 is a possible D gene (6 bases). Trimming pared 4 bases from V and 6 bases from J, leaving 17 bases between. This CDR3 has 15 amino acids. Germline V lookup: CDR1 SGHKS, CDR2 YYEKEE (reference sequence). The CDR3 sequence is CASSRDPGTPNIQYF. DNA for the CDR3: TGTGCCAGCAGCCGGGATCCCGGGACTCCAAACATTCAGTACTTC.

Only one count was recorded for this clone. The V gene is TRBV28, the J gene TRBJ2-5; 12 bases fit TRBD2. With 1 base clipped from V and 1 base from J, the junction kept 7 bases outside the gene matches. Looked up from germline, CDR1 is MDHEN and CDR2 is SYDVKM. The CDR3 covers 18 residues. The CDR3: CASSLFPLAGGTQETQYF. Written as DNA, the CDR3 is TGTGCCAGCAGTTTATTCCCACTAGCGGGGGGAACCCAAGAGACCCAGTACTTC.

The rearrangement joins TRBV19 to TRBJ2-5; 10 nucleotides line up with TRBD2. Germline V gene data show CDR1 as LNHDA and CDR2 as SQIVND (reference sequence). CDR3 size: 14 residues. J gave up 0 bases and V 10 bases, and 5 bases lay outside the gene matches. The CDR3 nucleotides are TGTGCCACCACTAGCGGGGCACACCAAGAGACCCAGTACTTC. As protein: CATTSGAHQETQYF.

This chain connects TRBV6-5 to TRBJ2-1; D might be TRBD2 (6 bases). CDR3 length: 15 amino acids. The ends were cut back, 2 bases at V and 7 bases at J, with 15 bases in the middle. Germline CDR1 reads MNHEY; CDR2 reads SVGAGI. The CDR3 nucleotides are TGTGCCAGCAGTTACATGGCGGGGACCAGGAATGAGCAGTTCTTC. Its protein is CASSYMAGTRNEQFF.

This clone has only a few counts. This chain joins TRBV6-4 and TRBJ1-1, with TRBD1 matching 8 bases. The CDR3 covers 16 residues. The germline gives CDR1 MRHNA, CDR2 SNTAGT. V shed 3 bases and J 3 bases; nucleotides not matched to a gene: 9. The chain's CDR3 is CASSESGGGSHTEAFF. Here the CDR3 DNA reads TGTGCCAGCAGTGAATCAGGGGGCGGGAGCCACACTGAAGCTTTCTTT.

The CDR3 coding sequence is TGTGCCAGTAGTATAATGAGAAGCAATCAGCCCCAGCATTTT. It is translated as CASSIMRSNQPQHF. This chain joins TRBV19 and TRBJ1-5; unclear D gene. The CDR3 contains 14 residues. Trimming pared 2 bases from V and 1 base from J, leaving 6 bases between. The germline CDR1 and CDR2 sequences are LNHDA and SQIVND (reference sequence).

This clone was counted between two and nine times. The chain uses TRBV7-9 and TRBJ1-1; perhaps TRBD1 as D (6 bases). Germline values: CDR1 SEHNR, CDR2 FQNEAQ (reference sequence). Trimming cost V 5 bases and J 6 bases, with 16 bases left between them. The CDR3 covers 14 residues. CDR3 loop: CASSNRTGSAEAFF. The CDR3 nucleotides are TGTGCCAGCAGCAACAGAACAGGGAGTGCTGAAGCTTTCTTT.

The chain recombines TRBV30 with TRBJ2-7; the D is unclear. Trimming stripped 0 bases from V and 3 bases from J, with 9 bases between. Germline V gene data show CDR1 as GTSNPN and CDR2 as SVGIG (reference sequence). There are 13 residues in the CDR3. The CDR3 protein is CAWSVRSGYEQYF. In DNA, the CDR3 is TGTGCCTGGAGTGTACGCAGTGGCTACGAGCAGTACTTC.